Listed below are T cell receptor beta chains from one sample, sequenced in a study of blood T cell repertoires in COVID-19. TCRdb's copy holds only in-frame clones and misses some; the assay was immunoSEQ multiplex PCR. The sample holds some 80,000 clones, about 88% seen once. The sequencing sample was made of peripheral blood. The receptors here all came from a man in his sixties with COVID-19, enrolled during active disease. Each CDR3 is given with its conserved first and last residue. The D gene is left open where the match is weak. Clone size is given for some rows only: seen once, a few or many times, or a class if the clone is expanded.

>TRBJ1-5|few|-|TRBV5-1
TGCGCCAGCAGCCCAATGGACAGCAGCAATCAGCCCCAGCATTTT
CASSPMDSSNQPQHF
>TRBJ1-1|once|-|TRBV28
TGTGCCAGCAGTTATGAGGTCGCTGAAGCTTTCTTT
CASSYEVAEAFF
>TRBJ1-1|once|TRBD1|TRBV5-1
TGCGCCAGCAGCTTGGCCGTGCAGGGGGCGAACACTGAAGCTTTCTTT
CASSLAVQGANTEAFF
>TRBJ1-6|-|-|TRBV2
TGTGCCAGCAGTGAAGCGGGACAAGGTGAAGGGACCCTCCACTTT
CASSEAGQGEGTLHF
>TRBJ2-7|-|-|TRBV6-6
TGTGCCAGCAGTTACGGCCCCTACGAGCAGTACTTC
CASSYGPYEQYF
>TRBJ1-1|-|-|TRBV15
TGTGCCACCAGCAGAGATCATTACTCTGAAGCTTTCTTT
CATSRDHYSEAFF
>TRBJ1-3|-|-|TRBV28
TGTGCCAGCAGTTTTCTCGACAGATCCTCTGGAAACACCATATATTTT
CASSFLDRSSGNTIYF
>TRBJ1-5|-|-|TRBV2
TGTGCCAGCAGCGATCGAGATAGCAATCAGCCCCAGCATTTT
CASSDRDSNQPQHF
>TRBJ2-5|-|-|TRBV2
TGTGCCAGCATAGAACTAGCAGAGACCCAGTACTTC
CASIELAETQYF
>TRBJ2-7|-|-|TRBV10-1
TGCGCCAGCAGTGAGTTCCCGAGGGTACGAACGTACGAGCAGTACTTC
CASSEFPRVRTYEQYF
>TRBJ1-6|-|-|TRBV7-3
TGTGCCAGCAGCTTATCCCAGAATTCACCCCTCCACTTT
CASSLSQNSPLHF
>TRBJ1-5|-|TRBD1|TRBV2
TGTGCCAGCAGCGCACCCAGGGGGTCCTTCGGTCAGCCCCAGCATTTT
CASSAPRGSFGQPQHF
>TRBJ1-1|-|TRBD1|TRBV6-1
TGTGCCAGCAGTGACAGGGGGATTTTCTCTGAAGCTTTCTTT
CASSDRGIFSEAFF
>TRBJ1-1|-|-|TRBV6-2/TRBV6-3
TGTGCCAGCAGCCGTCCCGGGACTGTCGAAGCTTTCTTT
CASSRPGTVEAFF
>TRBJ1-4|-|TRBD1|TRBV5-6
TGTGCCAGCAGCTTGTGGGGACAGGGGGCGTCTGAAAAACTGTTTTTT
CASSLWGQGASEKLFF
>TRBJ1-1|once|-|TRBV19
TGTGCCAGTAGTATACAAGAGGGTAGGACTGAAGCTTTCTTT
CASSIQEGRTEAFF